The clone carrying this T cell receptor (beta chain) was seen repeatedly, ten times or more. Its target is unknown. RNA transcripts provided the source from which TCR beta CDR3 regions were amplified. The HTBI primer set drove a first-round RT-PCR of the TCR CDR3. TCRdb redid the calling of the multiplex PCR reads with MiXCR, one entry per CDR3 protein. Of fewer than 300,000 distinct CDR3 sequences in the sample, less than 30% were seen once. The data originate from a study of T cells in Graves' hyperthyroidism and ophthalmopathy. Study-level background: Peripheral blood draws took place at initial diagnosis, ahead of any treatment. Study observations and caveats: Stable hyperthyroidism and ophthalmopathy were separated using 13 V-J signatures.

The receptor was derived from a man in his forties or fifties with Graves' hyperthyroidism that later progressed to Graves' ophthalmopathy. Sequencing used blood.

This CDR3 is CASSLTGDQPQHF. The CDR3 bases are TGTGCCAGCAGTTTGACAGGGGATCAGCCCCAGCATTTT. This sequence joins TRBV12-3 or TRBV12-4 and TRBJ1-5; 8 nucleotides align to TRBD1. This CDR3 region has 13 residues. V was pared by 3 bases and J by 5 bases, with 0 bases of the junction left unmatched.